The clone carrying this T cell receptor (beta chain) was found once. Germline lookup yields CDR1 LGHDT and CDR2 YNNKEL (reference sequence). V was clipped by 3 bases and J by 4 bases, with 12 bases between them. There are 14 residues in the CDR3. PCR was performed a second time for 7 to 11 cycles using a sample-barcoded 5' primer and a J-beta primer mix. CDR3-containing paired-end reads numbered at least 2.5 million in each sample. Using its own MiXCR run on the 5' RACE reads, TCRdb lists one record per CDR3 protein. The profile shows 1.5 million to 2 million distinct CDR3 sequences, approximately 50% of them singletons. This entry comes from a study of blood T cells in healthy people across ages.

Sequencing was carried out using blood. The chain employs TRBV3-1 and TRBJ1-2; D remains ambiguous. This TCR was sampled from a woman between 40 and 50 years old in good health. The CDR3 reads CASSQGDLSYGYTF. The DNA for the CDR3 is TGTGCCAGCAGCCAGGGTGACCTGAGCTATGGCTACACCTTC.